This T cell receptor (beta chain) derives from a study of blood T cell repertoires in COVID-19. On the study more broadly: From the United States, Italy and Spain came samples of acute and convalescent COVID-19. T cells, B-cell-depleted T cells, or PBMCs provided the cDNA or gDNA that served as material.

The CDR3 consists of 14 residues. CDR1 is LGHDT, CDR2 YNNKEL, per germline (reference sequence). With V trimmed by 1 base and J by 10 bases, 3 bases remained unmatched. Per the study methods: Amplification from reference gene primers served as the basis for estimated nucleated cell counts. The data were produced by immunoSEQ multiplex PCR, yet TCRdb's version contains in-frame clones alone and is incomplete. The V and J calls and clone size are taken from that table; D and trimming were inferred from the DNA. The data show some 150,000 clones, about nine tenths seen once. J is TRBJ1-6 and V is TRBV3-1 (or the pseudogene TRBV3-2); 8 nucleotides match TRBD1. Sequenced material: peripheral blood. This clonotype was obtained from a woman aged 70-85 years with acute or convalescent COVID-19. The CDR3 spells CASSQVDRASPLHF. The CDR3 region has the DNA TGTGCCAGCAGCCAAGTGGACAGGGCATCACCCCTCCACTTT.